This TCR beta chain was identified in a study of shared clonotypes between healthy human individuals. The study, taken as a whole, reports: Genetic and exposure-history diversity was limited by the few donors. The study sampled only blood, and tissue repertoires likely differ.

This clone appeared a few times. The antigen is undetermined. The CDR3 has 17 amino acids. V shed 3 bases and J 3 bases; nucleotides not matched to a gene: 9. Germline values: CDR1 SGHRS, CDR2 YFSETQ. Investigators spread the genomic DNA of each subset evenly over several immunoSEQ plates. Data came from immunoSEQ multiplex PCR; TCRdb stores just in-frame clones and leaves some out. The table has approximately 340,000 clones, roughly 70% seen once. Sequenced material: memory CD4+ T cells sorted from blood. Described subset: CD45RA-negative fraction. The chain is built from TRBV5-1 and TRBJ2-2, with 9 bases lining up with TRBD2. The source of this sequence is a man aged 25 to 40 in good health. CDR3 amino acids: CASSYTTGTSYTGELFF. The DNA of the CDR3 is TGCGCCAGCAGCTATACAACCGGGACTAGCTACACCGGGGAGCTGTTTTTT.